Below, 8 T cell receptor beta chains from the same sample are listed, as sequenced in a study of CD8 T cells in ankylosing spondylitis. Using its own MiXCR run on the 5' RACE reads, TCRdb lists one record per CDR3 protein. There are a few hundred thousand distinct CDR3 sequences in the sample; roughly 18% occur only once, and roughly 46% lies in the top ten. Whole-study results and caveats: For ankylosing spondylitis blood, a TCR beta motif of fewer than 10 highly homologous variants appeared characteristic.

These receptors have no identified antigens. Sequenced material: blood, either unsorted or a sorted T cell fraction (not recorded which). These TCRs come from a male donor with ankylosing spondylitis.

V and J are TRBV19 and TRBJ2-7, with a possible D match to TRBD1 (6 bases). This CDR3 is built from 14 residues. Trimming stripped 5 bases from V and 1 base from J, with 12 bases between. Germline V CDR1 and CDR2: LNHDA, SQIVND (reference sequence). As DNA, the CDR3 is TGTGCCAGTAGTGACCAAAGGGGGTCCTACGAGCAGTACTTC. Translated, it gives CASSDQRGSYEQYF.

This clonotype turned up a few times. The CDR3 DNA follows: TGCAGTGCTAGGGAGACTAGCGGGTTTTGGGATACGCAGTATTTT. This codes for CSARETSGFWDTQYF. V gene TRBV20-1 combines with J gene TRBJ2-3; TRBD2 agrees at 10 bases. The ends lost 3 bases at V and 6 bases at J; junction bases unmatched: 9. The germline gives CDR1 DFQATT, CDR2 SNEGSKA (reference sequence). CDR3 size: 15 residues.

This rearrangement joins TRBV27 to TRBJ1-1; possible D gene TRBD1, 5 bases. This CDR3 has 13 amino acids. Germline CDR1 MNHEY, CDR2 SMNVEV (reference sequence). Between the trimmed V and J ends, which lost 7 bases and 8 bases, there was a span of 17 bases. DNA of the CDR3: TGTGCCAGCACTGGAAAGGGGCCAATGGAAGCTTTCTTT. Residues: CASTGKGPMEAFF.

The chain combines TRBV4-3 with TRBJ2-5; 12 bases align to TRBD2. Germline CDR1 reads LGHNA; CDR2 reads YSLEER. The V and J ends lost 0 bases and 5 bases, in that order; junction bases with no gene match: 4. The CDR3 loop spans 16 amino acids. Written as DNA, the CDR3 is TGCGCCAGCAGCCAAGATCGCGGACTAGCGGGGGAGACCCAGTACTTC. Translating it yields CASSQDRGLAGETQYF.

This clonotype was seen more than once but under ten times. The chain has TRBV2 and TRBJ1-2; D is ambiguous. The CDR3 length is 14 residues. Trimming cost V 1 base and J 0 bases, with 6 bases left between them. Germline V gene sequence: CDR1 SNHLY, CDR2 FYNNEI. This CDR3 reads CASSEVGANYGYTF. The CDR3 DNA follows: TGTGCCAGCAGTGAAGTCGGAGCTAACTATGGCTACACCTTC. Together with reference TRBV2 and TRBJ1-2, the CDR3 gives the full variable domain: EPEVTQTPSHQVTQMGQEVILRCVPISNHLYFYWYRQILGQKVEFLVSFYNNEISEKSEIFDDQFSVERPDGSNFTLKIRSTKLEDSAMYFCASSEVGANYGYTFGSGTRLTVV.

CDR3 DNA sequence: TGCGCCAGCCGGGACCCCACGGGGGAGCAGTACTTC. It specifies CASRDPTGEQYF. This chain joins TRBV4-1 and TRBJ2-7; D is perhaps TRBD1 or TRBD2 (5 bases each). Per germline, CDR1 MGHRA and CDR2 YSYEKL. V lost 8 bases to trimming and J lost 7 bases, with 15 bases between them. The CDR3 is 12 amino acids.

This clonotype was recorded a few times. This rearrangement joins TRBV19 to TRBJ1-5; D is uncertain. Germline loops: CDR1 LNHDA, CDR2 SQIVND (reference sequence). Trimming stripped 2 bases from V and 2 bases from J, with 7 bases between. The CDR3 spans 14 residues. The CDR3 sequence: CASSIWQGNQPQHF. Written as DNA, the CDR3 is TGTGCCAGTAGTATATGGCAGGGCAATCAGCCCCAGCATTTT.

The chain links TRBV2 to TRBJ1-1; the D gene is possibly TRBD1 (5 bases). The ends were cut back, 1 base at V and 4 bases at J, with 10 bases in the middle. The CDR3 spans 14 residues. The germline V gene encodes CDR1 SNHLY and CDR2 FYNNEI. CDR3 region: CASSEGDLLTEAFF. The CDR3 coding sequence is TGTGCCAGCAGTGAAGGGGACCTCCTCACTGAAGCTTTCTTT.